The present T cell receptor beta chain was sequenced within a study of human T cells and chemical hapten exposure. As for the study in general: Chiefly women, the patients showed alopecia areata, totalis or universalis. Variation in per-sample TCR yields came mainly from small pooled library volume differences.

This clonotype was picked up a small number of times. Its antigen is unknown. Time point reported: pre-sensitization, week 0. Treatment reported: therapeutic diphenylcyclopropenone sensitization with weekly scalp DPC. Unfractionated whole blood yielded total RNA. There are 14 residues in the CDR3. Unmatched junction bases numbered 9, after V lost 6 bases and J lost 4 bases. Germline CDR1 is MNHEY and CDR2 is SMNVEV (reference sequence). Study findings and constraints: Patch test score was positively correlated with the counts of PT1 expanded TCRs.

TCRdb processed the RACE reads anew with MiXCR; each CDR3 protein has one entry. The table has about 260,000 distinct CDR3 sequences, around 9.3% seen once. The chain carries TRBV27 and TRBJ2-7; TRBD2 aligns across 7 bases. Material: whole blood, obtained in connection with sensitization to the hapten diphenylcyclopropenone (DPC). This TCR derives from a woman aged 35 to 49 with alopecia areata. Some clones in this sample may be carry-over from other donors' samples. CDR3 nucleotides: TGTGCCAGCAGCCCGACTAGCAGCTATTACGAGCAGTACTTC. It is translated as CASSPTSSYYEQYF.